What follows are 23 T cell receptor beta chains derived from one specimen sequenced in a study of cytomegalovirus exposure and HLA in healthy donors. With 60 Vbeta and 13 Jbeta primers, the PCR was carried out. Profiling relied on immunoSEQ multiplex PCR, and the TCRdb table lists in-frame clones only, not all of them. The repertoire table contains some 34,000 clones. Sequenced input: PBMCs. The receptors were sampled from a woman in her 40s in good health and CMV-seropositive.

The chain is built from TRBV6-1 and TRBJ2-5; 12 bases map to TRBD1. Gene TRBJ2-7 matches the end of the DNA better, so the J call may be wrong. This CDR3 is 14 amino acids long. In germline, CDR1 is MNHNS, CDR2 SASEGT. The CDR3 nucleotides read TGTGCCAGCAATAGGGACAGGGGGCGCTACGAGCAGTACTTC. It translates to CASNRDRGRYEQYF.

This chain joins TRBV6-1 and TRBJ2-1, with a possible D match to TRBD1 (6 bases). CDR3 length: 14 amino acids. V lost 6 bases and J 5 bases, leaving 14 bases between the germline ends. CDR1 and CDR2 from the germline V gene are MNHNS and SASEGT. Written as DNA, the CDR3 is TGTGCCAGCAGACTGGGACAAAATGACAATGAGCAGTTCTTC. Its translation: CASRLGQNDNEQFF.

The rearrangement uses TRBV11-2 and TRBJ2-1; TRBD2 agrees at 7 bases. Germline CDR1 and CDR2: SGHAT and FQNNGV. The J segment lost 0 bases and the V segment lost 4 bases, leaving 6 bases of the junction unmatched. CDR3 size: 16 residues. CDR3 in DNA: TGTGCCAGCAGCTCCTGGCGGGGGAGCTCCTACAATGAGCAGTTCTTC. As protein: CASSSWRGSSYNEQFF.

V usage is TRBV5-1 and J usage is TRBJ1-1; D might be TRBD1 (5 bases). V lost 0 bases, J lost 5 bases, and 14 bases lay in between. The germline V gene has CDR1 SGHRS and CDR2 YFSETQ. This CDR3 has 15 residues. For the CDR3, the DNA is TGCGCCAGCAGCTTGGATGGCAGGGCCCATACTGAAGCTTTCTTT. It is translated as CASSLDGRAHTEAFF.

The chain recombines TRBV7-9 with TRBJ2-7, with 9 bases identical to TRBD1. The ends lost 4 bases at V and 4 bases at J; junction bases unmatched: 5. CDR1 SEHNR and CDR2 FQNEAQ come from the germline V gene (reference sequence). CDR3 length: 14 amino acids. The CDR3 loop is CASSYRDRAYEQYF. The CDR3, as DNA: TGTGCCAGCAGCTATAGGGACAGGGCATACGAGCAGTACTTC.

The V gene is TRBV27, the J gene TRBJ1-2, with D perhaps TRBD1 (6 bases). The V end lost 6 bases, the J end lost 7 bases, and 15 bases lay between the germline ends. This CDR3 is 13 amino acids long. Germline V gene sequence: CDR1 MNHEY, CDR2 SMNVEV (reference sequence). CDR3 bases: TGTGCCAGCAGACAGGGAAGTCTGGGTGGCTACACCTTC. Translation gives CASRQGSLGGYTF.

This rearrangement joins TRBV4-2 to TRBJ2-5, with TRBD1 as a possible D gene (6 bases). Germline V lookup: CDR1 LGHNA, CDR2 YNFKEQ. The CDR3 has 19 amino acids. The V gene lost 0 bases and the J gene lost 0 bases, with 20 bases spanning the gap. CDR3 sequence reads: CASSQDSRGHTAYQETQYF. The CDR3 nucleotides are TGTGCCAGCAGCCAAGATTCCAGGGGTCATACCGCGTACCAAGAGACCCAGTACTTC.

CDR3: CASSLDRGLNQPQHF. In DNA form, the CDR3 reads TGCGCCAGCAGCTTGGACAGGGGGCTTAATCAGCCCCAGCATTTT. V gene TRBV5-1 combines with J gene TRBJ1-5; TRBD1 matches at 9 bases. The J segment lost 4 bases and the V segment lost 0 bases, leaving 2 bases of the junction unmatched. Germline values: CDR1 SGHRS, CDR2 YFSETQ. CDR3 length equals 15 residues.

The J gene is TRBJ2-7, the V gene TRBV7-2, with TRBD2 as a possible D gene (6 bases). Trimming removed 1 base at V and 3 bases at J, with 13 bases between. The length of the CDR3 is 15 residues. Germline V lookup: CDR1 SGHTA, CDR2 FQGNSA. The CDR3 nucleotides read TGTGCCAGCAGCTTAGAGTGGAGTAGCGGCTACGAGCAGTACTTC. Translation: CASSLEWSSGYEQYF.

The chain recombines TRBV4-3 with TRBJ2-3; 7 nucleotides line up with TRBD2. The CDR3 spans 15 residues. V gave up 0 bases and J gave up 4 bases; unmatched junction bases: 4. The germline V gene encodes CDR1 LGHNA and CDR2 YSLEER. The CDR3 loop is CASSQEGGMSDTQYF. The CDR3 bases are TGCGCCAGCAGCCAAGAGGGGGGGATGTCAGATACGCAGTATTTT.

The chain links TRBV19 to TRBJ2-1, with 10 bases identical to TRBD2. The CDR3 spans 16 residues. The V segment lost 5 bases and the J segment 7 bases; nucleotides outside the gene matches: 11. CDR1 and CDR2 (germline): LNHDA, SQIVND (reference sequence). The CDR3 region is CASSPSGSGRPNEQFF. The CDR3, as DNA: TGTGCCAGTAGTCCCAGTGGTAGCGGGAGGCCGAATGAGCAGTTCTTC.

J is TRBJ1-1 and V is TRBV9; no firm D call. V was pared by 4 bases and J by 11 bases, with 15 bases between. Germline CDR1 is SGDLS and CDR2 is YYNGEE. CDR3 length: 12 residues. The CDR3 loop is CASSPGGGWAFF. The CDR3 nucleotides read TGTGCCAGCAGCCCCGGCGGAGGGTGGGCTTTCTTT. Looking up the rest from reference TRBV9 and TRBJ1-1 gives the full variable domain: DSGVTQTPKHLITATGQRVTLRCSPRSGDLSVYWYQQSLDQGLQFLIQYYNGEERAKGNILERFSAQQFPDLHSELNLSSLELGDSALYFCASSPGGGWAFFGQGTRLTVV.

The V gene is TRBV5-1, the J gene TRBJ2-1, with 11 bases fitting TRBD2. This CDR3 spans 17 amino acids. V dropped 3 bases and J dropped 9; count of bases not matched to a gene: 14. Germline loops: CDR1 SGHRS, CDR2 YFSETQ. CDR3 sequence (DNA): TGCGCCAGCAGCTCGTTAGCGGGAGGGCCCCTACAGGGTGAGCAGTTCTTC. Translated, it gives CASSSLAGGPLQGEQFF.

The chain carries TRBV6-1 and TRBJ2-1; possibly TRBD2 for D (7 bases). V was cut by 2 bases and J by 7 bases, with 15 bases left in between. The CDR3 sequence is 15 residues long. The germline V gene has CDR1 MNHNS and CDR2 SASEGT. CDR3 nucleotides: TGTGCCAGCAGTGAACTGTGGGGGGGGCAGAATGAGCAGTTCTTC. As protein: CASSELWGGQNEQFF.

The CDR3 bases are TGTGCCACCAATTTGGAACAGGGACACACCGGGGAGCTGTTTTTT. Translating gives CATNLEQGHTGELFF. This chain links TRBV10-3 with TRBJ2-2, with D possibly TRBD1 on 6 matching bases. This CDR3 has 15 amino acids. Germline V gene sequence: CDR1 ENHRY, CDR2 SYGVKD. The V end lost 10 bases, the J end lost 3 bases, and 18 bases lay between the germline ends.

The J gene is TRBJ2-7, the V gene TRBV7-9; the match to TRBD1 covers 7 bases. Germline CDR1 reads SEHNR; CDR2 reads FQNEAQ (reference sequence). The CDR3 has 13 amino acids. V dropped 3 bases and J dropped 3; count of bases not matched to a gene: 2. The CDR3 here is CASSLGQFYEQYF. The CDR3 DNA is TGTGCCAGCAGCTTGGGACAGTTCTACGAGCAGTACTTC.

This rearrangement joins TRBV19 to TRBJ1-2; possibly TRBD1 for D (6 bases). CDR1 is LNHDA, CDR2 SQIVND, per germline (reference sequence). The CDR3 contains 18 residues. V was cut by 3 bases and J by 1 base, with 21 bases left in between. The CDR3: CASSMGLKQGAFNYGYTF. CDR3 nucleotides: TGTGCCAGTAGTATGGGCCTCAAACAGGGAGCATTTAACTATGGCTACACCTTC.

The gene calls are TRBV19 and TRBJ1-2, with TRBD1 as a possible D gene (6 bases). CDR3 length: 13 amino acids. CDR1 is LNHDA and CDR2 is SQIVND in the germline V gene (reference sequence). Trimming cost V 10 bases and J 4 bases, with 16 bases left between them. The CDR3 coding sequence is TGTGCCACAACGCCAGGACAGTCCTATGGCTACACCTTC. It specifies CATTPGQSYGYTF.

The chain is built from TRBV4-1 and TRBJ2-3; 9 bases are a match to TRBD2. CDR1 and CDR2 from the germline V gene are MGHRA and YSYEKL. CDR3 length equals 16 residues. J was trimmed by 2 bases and V by 2 bases; bases with no gene match: 5. The CDR3 reads CASSQWQREDTDTQYF. CDR3 nucleotide sequence: TGCGCCAGCAGCCAATGGCAGCGGGAGGACACAGATACGCAGTATTTT.

The chain employs TRBV7-3 and TRBJ2-2; possibly TRBD1 for D (5 bases). There are 16 residues in the CDR3. Germline values: CDR1 SGHTA, CDR2 FQGTGA. The ends were cut back, 1 base at V and 6 bases at J, with 15 bases in the middle. This CDR3 reads CASSLKAGLRAGELFF. In nucleotides, the CDR3 is TGTGCCAGCAGCTTAAAGGCAGGCCTCAGGGCCGGGGAGCTGTTTTTT.

The chain couples TRBV28 to TRBJ1-5; D is unresolved. The germline V gene has CDR1 MDHEN and CDR2 SYDVKM. The CDR3 sequence is 16 residues long. V lost 4 bases and J lost 4, with 17 bases in between. The CDR3 sequence: CASSYGRRGMNQPQHF. CDR3 DNA: TGTGCCAGCAGTTACGGACGTCGGGGAATGAATCAGCCCCAGCATTTT.

The rearrangement links TRBV10-1 to TRBJ2-5; 9 bases fit TRBD2. V lost 2 bases and J lost 7; bases outside the gene matches: 8. The CDR3 loop spans 15 amino acids. The germline gives CDR1 WNHNN, CDR2 SYGVQD (reference sequence). CDR3 in DNA: TGCGCCAGCAGTGAGGGATCTAGCGGGGAGCTGACCCAGTACTTC. Its translation is CASSEGSSGELTQYF.

The chain carries TRBV7-8 and TRBJ2-7; 9 bases agree with TRBD1. This CDR3 is 16 amino acids long. V lost 1 base to trimming and J lost 3 bases; unmatched junction nucleotides: 7. Germline assignment: CDR1 SGHVS and CDR2 FQNEAQ. CDR3 region: CASSLDSGQGSYEQYF. CDR3 in DNA: TGTGCCAGCAGCTTAGATTCCGGACAGGGGAGCTACGAGCAGTACTTC. The full variable domain, completed using reference TRBV7-8 and TRBJ2-7, is GAGVSQSPRYKVAKRGQDVALRCDPISGHVSLFWYQQALGQGPEFLTYFQNEAQLDKSGLPSDRFFAERPEGSVSTLKIQRTQQEDSAVYLCASSLDSGQGSYEQYFGPGTRLTVT.